Listed here are 13 T cell receptor beta chains from one sample, sequenced in a study of blood T cell repertoires in COVID-19. Sequenced by immunoSEQ multiplex PCR; TCRdb stores in-frame clones only, minus some. The repertoire includes approximately 220,000 clones, approximately 90% of them detected once, and 3% to 4.5% sits in the top ten. The material sequenced was PBMCs or T cells enriched from blood (not recorded which). The receptors shown here come from a middle-aged woman with acute COVID-19.

This clone was seen only a few times. The chain employs TRBV21-1 and TRBJ1-1; no check of the table's D call, TRBD1, against the DNA was made. TRBV21-1 is recorded as a pseudogene. The CDR3 totals 15 residues. The CDR3: CASNGKQGPNTEAFF. CDR3 nucleotides: TGTGCCAGCAACGGGAAACAGGGGCCGAACACTGAAGCTTTCTTT.

The J gene is TRBJ1-5, the V gene TRBV2; D is unclear. Germline V CDR1 and CDR2: SNHLY, FYNNEI. Deletions cut 3 bases from V and 5 bases from J, with 11 bases between. The CDR3 loop spans 14 amino acids. The CDR3 spells CASSDYTGYQPQHF. The CDR3 DNA sequence: TGTGCCAGCAGTGACTACACCGGGTATCAGCCCCAGCATTTT.

This rearrangement joins TRBV19 to TRBJ1-2, with 11 bases lining up with TRBD1. V shed 8 bases and J 8 bases; nucleotides not matched to a gene: 10. CDR3 length: 14 amino acids. Germline-derived CDR1 and CDR2 are LNHDA and SQIVND (reference sequence). CDR3 loop: CASEFGQGAEGYTF. Here the CDR3 DNA reads TGTGCCAGTGAGTTCGGACAGGGGGCGGAAGGCTACACCTTC.

The chain carries TRBV19 and TRBJ1-2, with D uncertain. CDR3 length: 18 residues. Germline CDR1 LNHDA, CDR2 SQIVND (reference sequence). Trimming took 1 base from V and 0 from J, leaving 18 bases between them. The CDR3 sequence: CASSIAPTAASTNYGYTF. In DNA, the CDR3 is TGTGCCAGTAGTATAGCACCTACGGCGGCTTCTACTAACTATGGCTACACCTTC.

J is TRBJ1-6 and V is TRBV5-6, with D possibly being TRBD1 (6 bases). This CDR3 has 14 residues. Per the germline V gene, CDR1 is SGHDT and CDR2 is YYEEEE. V was pared by 7 bases and J by 8 bases, with 16 bases between. The CDR3 region is CASLQGPVDSPLHF. For the CDR3, the DNA is TGTGCCAGCTTACAGGGTCCGGTGGATTCACCCCTCCACTTT.

This chain uses TRBV3-1 (or the pseudogene TRBV3-2) with TRBJ1-1, with D possibly being TRBD1 (5 bases). Germline V gene data show CDR1 as LGHDT and CDR2 as YNNKEL (reference sequence). The CDR3 totals 15 residues. Deletions cut 1 base from V and 4 bases from J, with 13 bases between. The CDR3 sequence: CASSQARTLGTEAFF. For the CDR3, the DNA is TGTGCCAGCAGCCAAGCCCGGACATTGGGCACTGAAGCTTTCTTT.

The rearrangement uses TRBV27 and TRBJ1-4; D call uncertain. The V end lost 2 bases, the J end lost 4 bases, and 5 bases lay between the germline ends. Germline CDR1 is MNHEY and CDR2 is SMNVEV (reference sequence). The CDR3 extends over 13 amino acids. CDR3 residues: CASSLTYNEKLFF. The CDR3 nucleotides read TGTGCCAGCAGTTTAACTTATAATGAAAAACTGTTTTTT.

This sequence joins TRBV4-3 and TRBJ2-1; a possible D gene is TRBD2 (5 bases). Germline V gene lookup returns CDR1 LGHNA and CDR2 YSLEER. Trimming left V 0 bases short and J 6 bases short, with 15 bases between. The CDR3 consists of 16 residues. The CDR3 region has the DNA TGCGCCAGCAGCCAAGATTGGAGCGGTCTCGGCAATGAGCAGTTCTTC. It codes for CASSQDWSGLGNEQFF.

Only one count was recorded for this clone. The rearrangement uses TRBV24-1 and TRBJ2-5; no clear D. The length of the CDR3 is 13 residues. Germline CDR1 is KGHDR and CDR2 is SFDVKD. Between the trimmed V and J ends, which lost 5 bases and 5 bases, there was a span of 11 bases. The CDR3 sequence: CATSGNGEETQYF. CDR3 DNA: TGTGCCACCAGTGGTAATGGTGAGGAGACCCAGTACTTC.

The V and J genes are TRBV12-3 or TRBV12-4 and TRBJ1-5; D not resolved. The CDR3 has 12 residues. V was shortened by 2 bases and J by 8 bases, with 7 bases between the two germline ends. The CDR3 region is CASSLRLEPQHF. In DNA, the CDR3 is TGTGCCAGCAGTTTAAGACTGGAGCCCCAGCATTTT.

The gene calls are TRBV11-3 and TRBJ2-3, with D possibly being TRBD2 (6 bases). The CDR3 consists of 15 residues. Germline V gene data show CDR1 as SGHNT and CDR2 as YENEEA. V lost 7 bases and J lost 2, with 16 bases in between. For the CDR3, the DNA is TGTGCCAGCACCCTGGGAGGACGATACACAGATACGCAGTATTTT. It translates to CASTLGGRYTDTQYF.

This chain uses TRBV19 with TRBJ1-3; unclear D gene. The CDR3 sequence is 13 residues long. CDR1 and CDR2 from the germline V gene are LNHDA and SQIVND (reference sequence). V lost 6 bases, J lost 1 base, and 7 bases lay in between. In DNA form, the CDR3 reads TGTGCCAGTAGCCGAGGGTCTGGAAACACCATATATTTT. Translated, it gives CASSRGSGNTIYF.

The chain links TRBV5-5 to TRBJ1-5; 9 bases map to TRBD1. In germline, CDR1 is SGHKS, CDR2 YYEKEE (reference sequence). Unmatched junction bases numbered 8, after V lost 4 bases and J lost 0 bases. The CDR3 runs 17 residues. The CDR3 reads CASSSGTGSYSNQPQHF. The CDR3 DNA reads TGTGCCAGCAGCAGTGGGACAGGGAGTTATAGCAATCAGCCCCAGCATTTT. Looking up the rest from reference TRBV5-5 and TRBJ1-5 gives the full variable domain: DAGVTQSPTHLIKTRGQQVTLRCSPISGHKSVSWYQQVLGQGPQFIFQYYEKEERGRGNFPDRFSARQFPNYSSELNVNALLLGDSALYLCASSSGTGSYSNQPQHFGDGTRLSIL.